The rows below give T cell receptor beta chains drawn from one sample of a study of T cells in Graves' hyperthyroidism and ophthalmopathy. TCRdb passed the multiplex PCR reads through MiXCR, listing each CDR3 protein once. The sample has roughly 500,000 distinct CDR3 sequences; 40% to 55% are singletons. Specimen: peripheral blood or thyroid tissue (not recorded which). These receptors all come from an adult woman with Graves' disease, either hyperthyroidism or ophthalmopathy (not recorded which). Each CDR3 is given with its conserved first and last residue. The D gene is left open where the match is weak.

D: NA; J: TRBJ2-3; V: TRBV20-1; CDR3: CSARGMTSYSTDTQYF
D: TRBD1; J: TRBJ1-2; V: TRBV7-2; CDR3: CASSPTGQGEYGYTF
D: NA; J: TRBJ2-6; V: TRBV7-2; CDR3: CASSLTVIGANVLTF
D: NA; J: TRBJ1-2; V: TRBV7-9; CDR3: CASSLAPGWNYGYTF
D: TRBD1; J: TRBJ1-1; V: TRBV9; CDR3: CASSVEGANTEAFF
D: NA; J: TRBJ1-3; V: TRBV6-5; CDR3: CASSEGRSSGNTIYF
D: TRBD2; J: TRBJ2-5; V: TRBV29-1; CDR3: CSVERAWVGLAGTVETQYF
D: TRBD1; J: TRBJ1-1; V: TRBV3-1; CDR3: CASSQTGGWSTEAFF
D: NA; J: TRBJ2-7; V: TRBV5-6; CDR3: CASSLGLFSYEQYF
D: NA; J: TRBJ2-5; V: TRBV2; CDR3: CASRRDWNQETQYF
D: NA; J: TRBJ1-1; V: TRBV5-5; CDR3: CASGFEGRTEAFF
D: NA; J: TRBJ2-3; V: TRBV5-1; CDR3: CASSPWRVDTQYF
D: NA; J: TRBJ2-5; V: TRBV25-1; CDR3: CATKRVTQYF
D: TRBD2; J: TRBJ2-7; V: TRBV4-1; CDR3: CASSQFTSGGNYEQYF
D: NA; J: TRBJ1-2; V: TRBV7-2; CDR3: CASSSRTGGYTF
D: NA; J: TRBJ1-1; V: TRBV2; CDR3: CASSRAENTEAFF
D: NA; J: TRBJ1-5; V: TRBV28; CDR3: CASSLRFDLMPQHF
D: NA; J: TRBJ2-1; V: TRBV7-3; CDR3: CAVGGYNEQFF
D: NA; J: TRBJ1-5; V: TRBV5-1; CDR3: CASSLGLGARGQPQHF
D: NA; J: TRBJ1-3; V: TRBV29-1; CDR3: CSVGPIGNTIYF
D: TRBD1; J: TRBJ1-2; V: TRBV7-2; CDR3: CASSLDGTGFYGYTF
D: NA; J: TRBJ1-5; V: TRBV4-1; CDR3: CASSQGGYGNQPQHF
D: NA; J: TRBJ1-2; V: TRBV29-1; CDR3: CSGWAGYTF
D: NA; J: TRBJ1-1; V: TRBV2; CDR3: CASSYSPEAFF
D: NA; J: TRBJ2-7; V: TRBV10-3; CDR3: CAIRGPGRTLAEQYF
D: NA; J: TRBJ1-5; V: TRBV9; CDR3: CASSVDGGLQPQHF
D: NA; J: TRBJ2-7; V: TRBV29-1; CDR3: CSVLNWTANAEQYF
D: NA; J: TRBJ2-3; V: TRBV29-1; CDR3: CSVERRGPTDTQYF
D: NA; J: TRBJ2-6; V: TRBV7-3; CDR3: CASSFWVGGGNVLTF
D: TRBD2; J: TRBJ2-7; V: TRBV5-1; CDR3: CACSGTSGSGEQYF
D: NA; J: TRBJ1-5; V: TRBV7-9; CDR3: CASTSSLEDQPQHF
D: NA; J: TRBJ2-7; V: TRBV7-9; CDR3: CASSLGFGSLVVF
D: TRBD1; J: TRBJ2-5; V: TRBV5-1; CDR3: CASSLARDRPWAQYF
D: NA; J: TRBJ2-6; V: TRBV4-1; CDR3: CASSSHPGANVLTF
D: NA; J: TRBJ1-6; V: TRBV6-1; CDR3: CASIESIHSIYNSPLHF
D: TRBD1; J: TRBJ1-3; V: TRBV15; CDR3: CATSKDRETGNTIYF
D: NA; J: TRBJ2-1; V: TRBV9; CDR3: CANSNEQFF
D: TRBD2; J: TRBJ2-5; V: TRBV10-1; CDR3: CATRLAHQGTQYF
D: NA; J: TRBJ2-5; V: TRBV5-6; CDR3: CASSLWQGGQETQYF
D: TRBD2; J: TRBJ2-7; V: TRBV29-1; CDR3: CSLATGGHEQYF
D: NA; J: TRBJ1-2; V: TRBV28; CDR3: CASRTGVYGYTF
D: TRBD2; J: TRBJ2-7; V: TRBV10-3; CDR3: CAISRLAGTYEQYF
D: NA; J: TRBJ2-2; V: TRBV15; CDR3: CATSNPTYTGELFF
D: NA; J: TRBJ2-7; V: TRBV7-4; CDR3: CASSPIEQYF
D: TRBD1; J: TRBJ1-1; V: TRBV5-1; CDR3: CASSRSLRDRGRRNTEAFF
D: NA; J: TRBJ2-5; V: TRBV20-1; CDR3: CSARQGRGSQYF
D: TRBD1; J: TRBJ1-5; V: TRBV5-5; CDR3: CASSTTGTGHQPQHF
D: NA; J: TRBJ2-7; V: TRBV7-2; CDR3: CASSSGPFLYYEQYF
D: TRBD1; J: TRBJ2-7; V: TRBV7-3; CDR3: CAWRDRVRSYEQYF
D: NA; J: TRBJ2-6; V: TRBV12-3/TRBV12-4; CDR3: CASSSGPLTF